These T cell receptor beta chains were read from a single sample in a study of blood T cell repertoires in COVID-19. The table came from immunoSEQ multiplex PCR; TCRdb's copy has only in-frame clones and leaves some out. This table has a few hundred thousand clones, 70% to 90% appearing once. Specimen: PBMCs or T cells enriched from blood (not recorded which). The receptors originated from a man aged 40-49 years in a cohort exposed to, infected with or recovered from COVID-19 (not recorded which). Each CDR3 is given with its conserved first and last residue. D genes are given only for firm matches. Some rows mark clone size as missing; the rest say once, few, many or name a class of expanded clone.

V: TRBV18; size: -; D: -; J: TRBJ2-2; CDR3: CASSRLLSGTTTGELFF; DNA: TGTGCCAGCTCACGACTCCTCTCAGGGACAACCACCGGGGAGCTGTTTTTT
V: TRBV9; size: -; D: -; J: TRBJ2-2; CDR3: CASSVAHNTGELFF; DNA: TGTGCCAGCAGCGTAGCACACAACACCGGGGAGCTGTTTTTT
V: TRBV6-4; size: -; D: -; J: TRBJ2-3; CDR3: CASSAGVASTDTQYF; DNA: TGTGCCAGCAGTGCAGGGGTAGCGAGCACAGATACGCAGTATTTT
V: TRBV2; size: -; D: TRBD1; J: TRBJ1-1; CDR3: CASSRQGVGGGEAFF; DNA: TGTGCCAGCAGTCGGCAGGGGGTGGGCGGGGGGGAAGCTTTCTTT
V: TRBV5-1; size: -; D: -; J: TRBJ1-2; CDR3: CASSPTEFYGYTF; DNA: TGCGCCAGCAGCCCGACAGAGTTCTATGGCTACACCTTC
V: TRBV24-1; size: -; D: TRBD1; J: TRBJ1-2; CDR3: CATSDEGQGVSGYTF; DNA: TGTGCCACCAGTGACGAGGGACAGGGGGTAAGCGGCTACACCTTC
V: TRBV19; size: -; D: -; J: TRBJ1-3; CDR3: CASSALTGNTIYF; DNA: TGTGCCAGTAGTGCCCTGACAGGAAACACCATATATTTT
V: TRBV28; size: few; D: -; J: TRBJ1-2; CDR3: CASSSPGTIGGYTF; DNA: TGTGCCAGCAGTTCCCCCGGGACAATCGGTGGCTACACCTTC
V: TRBV28; size: -; D: TRBD1; J: TRBJ1-2; CDR3: CASSRTGINYGYTF; DNA: TGTGCCAGCAGCCGGACAGGAATTAACTATGGCTACACCTTC
V: TRBV7-6; size: -; D: -; J: TRBJ1-6; CDR3: CASSPGRDNSPLHF; DNA: TGTGCCAGCAGCCCGGGCAGGGATAATTCACCCCTCCACTTT
V: TRBV5-4; size: -; D: -; J: TRBJ2-5; CDR3: CASSLGTEQETQYF; DNA: TGTGCCAGCAGCTTGGGTACAGAGCAAGAGACCCAGTACTTC
V: TRBV28; size: -; D: TRBD1; J: TRBJ1-4; CDR3: CASSSRGATNEKLFF; DNA: TGTGCCAGCAGTTCCAGGGGGGCAACTAATGAAAAACTGTTTTTT
V: TRBV24-1; size: -; D: -; J: TRBJ1-5; CDR3: CATSDAGVGQPQHF; DNA: TGTGCCACCAGTGACGCAGGGGTAGGTCAGCCCCAGCATTTT
V: TRBV6-5; size: few; D: TRBD1; J: TRBJ1-2; CDR3: CASSIGTANYGYTF; DNA: TGTGCCAGCAGTATAGGGACAGCTAACTATGGCTACACCTTC
V: TRBV2; size: -; D: TRBD1; J: TRBJ2-5; CDR3: CASSEGQGAPETQYF; DNA: TGTGCCAGCAGTGAGGGACAGGGGGCGCCGGAGACCCAGTACTTC
V: TRBV5-1; size: -; D: TRBD2; J: TRBJ2-1; CDR3: CASSLDFSGRGDNEQFF; DNA: TGCGCCAGCAGCTTGGACTTTAGCGGGAGGGGGGACAATGAGCAGTTCTTC
V: TRBV3-1/TRBV3-2; size: few; D: -; J: TRBJ2-2; CDR3: CGAGRGRDTGELFF; DNA: TGTGGAGCCGGGAGAGGGCGGGACACCGGGGAGCTGTTTTTT
V: TRBV28; size: -; D: -; J: TRBJ1-4; CDR3: CASGTRNEKLFF; DNA: TGTGCCAGCGGGACAAGAAATGAAAAACTGTTTTTT
V: TRBV7-8; size: -; D: TRBD2; J: TRBJ2-1; CDR3: CASSFGLADNEQFF; DNA: TGTGCCAGCAGCTTCGGGCTAGCGGACAATGAGCAGTTCTTC
V: TRBV18; size: -; D: -; J: TRBJ1-2; CDR3: CASSPSGPPYGYTF; DNA: TGTGCCAGCTCACCATCAGGTCCACCCTATGGCTACACCTTC
V: TRBV24-1; size: -; D: TRBD2; J: TRBJ2-1; CDR3: CATSPSGSRYNEQFF; DNA: TGTGCCACCAGTCCCAGCGGGAGTAGGTACAATGAGCAGTTCTTC
V: TRBV30; size: -; D: -; J: TRBJ2-1; CDR3: CAWTGISYNEQFF; DNA: TGTGCCTGGACAGGGATCTCCTACAATGAGCAGTTCTTC
V: TRBV10-1; size: once; D: TRBD1; J: TRBJ2-7; CDR3: CASSDPGQGRYEQYF; DNA: TGCGCCAGCAGCGATCCGGGACAGGGTCGCTACGAGCAGTACTTC
V: TRBV7-9; size: -; D: -; J: TRBJ1-3; CDR3: CASALYGGSSGNTIYF; DNA: TGTGCCAGCGCCCTATATGGAGGATCCTCTGGAAACACCATATATTTT
V: TRBV5-1; size: -; D: TRBD2; J: TRBJ2-7; CDR3: CASSSGTSVTYEQYF; DNA: TGCGCCAGCAGTTCCGGGACTAGCGTTACCTACGAGCAGTACTTC
V: TRBV19; size: -; D: TRBD2; J: TRBJ2-7; CDR3: CASSIRAGEGEQYF; DNA: TGTGCCAGTAGTATACGAGCGGGAGAGGGCGAGCAGTACTTC
V: TRBV18; size: -; D: TRBD2; J: TRBJ2-1; CDR3: CASSPRKGLAEYNEQFF; DNA: TGTGCCAGCTCACCACGGAAGGGACTAGCGGAATACAATGAGCAGTTCTTC
V: TRBV30; size: -; D: -; J: TRBJ1-1; CDR3: CAWSVIDTKAFF; DNA: TGTGCCTGGAGTGTAATCGACACCAAAGCTTTCTTT
V: TRBV21-1; size: -; D: -; J: TRBJ1-5; CDR3: CASSKEEVRSNQPQHF; DNA: TGTGCCAGCAGCAAAGAGGAGGTCAGGTCCAATCAGCCCCAGCATTTT
V: TRBV10-1; size: once; D: TRBD1; J: TRBJ2-7; CDR3: CASSDAGTGGREQYF; DNA: TGCGCCAGCAGTGACGCCGGGACAGGGGGCCGCGAGCAGTACTTC
V: TRBV6-5; size: -; D: -; J: TRBJ1-2; CDR3: CASSTANGDGYTF; DNA: TGTGCCAGCAGCACAGCCAACGGGGATGGCTACACCTTC
V: TRBV7-9; size: -; D: TRBD1; J: TRBJ1-5; CDR3: CASSRGQGRQPQHF; DNA: TGTGCCAGCAGCAGGGGACAGGGCAGGCAGCCCCAGCATTTT
V: TRBV27; size: -; D: TRBD1; J: TRBJ1-2; CDR3: CASSSGQGISNGYTF; DNA: TGTGCCAGCAGTTCCGGACAGGGGATTTCAAACGGCTACACCTTC
V: TRBV10-1; size: -; D: TRBD1; J: TRBJ2-3; CDR3: CASRTGDSGDTQYF; DNA: TGCGCCAGCAGAACAGGGGATTCGGGAGATACGCAGTATTTT
V: TRBV6-5; size: -; D: TRBD1; J: TRBJ2-1; CDR3: CATSGQEIDNEQFF; DNA: TGTGCCACGTCAGGACAGGAAATTGACAATGAGCAGTTCTTC
V: TRBV25-1; size: -; D: -; J: TRBJ1-2; CDR3: CASSEGGYGYTF; DNA: TGTGCCAGCAGTGAGGGAGGATATGGCTACACCTTC